This T cell receptor (beta chain) was observed in a study of blood T cell repertoires in COVID-19. The wider study: Both acute and convalescent COVID-19 samples were obtained from the United States, Italy and Spain. The cDNA or gDNA used as material had been derived from T cells, B-cell-depleted T cells, or PBMCs.

Per the original data handling: Quantification of nucleated cells was approximated via reference gene primer amplification. Here immunoSEQ multiplex PCR was the method, and the copy in TCRdb shows in-frame clones only, minus some. For V, J and clone size, that table is used; D and trimming come from the DNA. Of about 80,000 clones listed, 65% to 85% are singletons. The CDR3 totals 17 residues. Trimming shortened V by 0 bases and J by 0 bases, and 13 bases separated the two germline ends. CDR1 and CDR2 (germline): SGHDT, YYEEEE. Sequencing was carried out using peripheral blood. The clonotype comes from a man between 65 and 85 years old with active or convalescent COVID-19. The gene calls are TRBV5-6 and TRBJ1-5; D call uncertain. The CDR3 loop reads CASSLGELRYSNQPQHF. For the CDR3, the DNA is TGTGCCAGCAGCTTGGGTGAGCTACGGTATAGCAATCAGCCCCAGCATTTT.